Listed here are 32 T cell receptor beta chains from one sample, sequenced in a study of CD8 T cells in ankylosing spondylitis. TCRdb re-called the 5' RACE reads with MiXCR, one entry per CDR3 protein. Here the sample spans about 260,000 distinct CDR3 sequences, 24% being singletons. The source material was blood, either unsorted or a sorted T cell fraction (not recorded which). The receptor source for this set is a male donor with ankylosing spondylitis or in good health (not recorded which).

This clonotype was detected many times. V is TRBV29-1 and J is TRBJ2-1, with 8 bases aligning to TRBD1. This CDR3 spans 13 amino acids. Germline CDR1 and CDR2: SQVTM and ANQGSEA. Germline trimming cut 3 bases from V and 3 bases from J; bases unmatched to any gene: 1. CDR3 in amino acids: CSVEGQDYNEQFF. The CDR3 DNA is TGCAGCGTTGAGGGACAGGACTACAATGAGCAGTTCTTC.

This clonotype was counted many times. The chain has TRBV5-1 and TRBJ2-1; 7 nucleotides line up with TRBD1. The CDR3 totals 15 residues. Germline V gene sequence: CDR1 SGHRS, CDR2 YFSETQ. J was trimmed by 5 bases and V by 3 bases; bases with no gene match: 8. DNA for the CDR3: TGCGCCAGCAGCTGGACAGACAGGGCAAACAATGAGCAGTTCTTC. Translation: CASSWTDRANNEQFF. Full variable domain (missing parts from reference TRBV5-1 and TRBJ2-1): KAGVTQTPRYLIKTRGQQVTLSCSPISGHRSVSWYQQTPGQGLQFLFEYFSETQRNKGNFPGRFSGRQFSNSRSEMNVSTLELGDSALYLCASSWTDRANNEQFFGPGTRLTVL.

This clonotype has a count of ten or more. The CDR3 nucleotides read TGTGCCAGCAGTTTCCGAGCTGGCCCCTACGAGCAGTACTTC. Its translation is CASSFRAGPYEQYF. The chain carries TRBV28 and TRBJ2-7; D call uncertain. Germline V lookup: CDR1 MDHEN, CDR2 SYDVKM. This CDR3 is 14 amino acids long. V gave up 3 bases and J gave up 2 bases, with 11 bases separating them.

At least ten counts were recorded for this clonotype. This chain uses TRBV3-1 with TRBJ2-1, with D uncertain. Germline V lookup: CDR1 LGHDT, CDR2 YNNKEL (reference sequence). The V end lost 1 base, the J end lost 7 bases, and 8 bases lay between the germline ends. This CDR3 contains 13 residues. CDR3 DNA sequence: TGTGCCAGCAGCCAAGGAGGCAGGAATGAGCAGTTCTTC. Its protein product is CASSQGGRNEQFF.

In its sample, this clonotype was seen a few times. The chain links TRBV7-2 to TRBJ2-3; 8 bases map to TRBD2. This CDR3 has 16 residues. Looked up from germline, CDR1 is SGHTA and CDR2 is FQGNSA. J lost 4 bases, V lost 2 bases, and 8 bases had no gene match. DNA of the CDR3: TGTGCCAGCAGCTTAACCGGGGGGGCCCCCCCAGATACGCAGTATTTT. Protein sequence: CASSLTGGAPPDTQYF.

The CDR3 DNA sequence: TGTGCCAGCAGGAGGGGACAGGGGTTCTCCGAGCAGTACTTC. This sequence encodes CASRRGQGFSEQYF. The rearrangement joins TRBV6-5 to TRBJ2-7; TRBD1 matches at 10 bases. V lost 6 bases and J lost 6; bases outside the gene matches: 8. The germline V gene encodes CDR1 MNHEY and CDR2 SVGAGI. CDR3 length: 14 amino acids.

This clonotype was counted many times. V gene TRBV29-1 combines with J gene TRBJ2-7; TRBD1 is a possible D gene (6 bases). Germline lookup yields CDR1 SQVTM and CDR2 ANQGSEA. V was cut by 4 bases and J by 5 bases, with 15 bases left in between. CDR3 length equals 13 residues. The CDR3 protein is CSVGTAGVHEQYF. CDR3 DNA: TGCAGCGTTGGTACGGCAGGGGTCCACGAGCAGTACTTC.

The rearrangement uses TRBV2 and TRBJ2-3, with a weak D call TRBD2 (6 bases). The CDR3 is 15 amino acids. Trimming pared 7 bases from V and 6 bases from J, leaving 20 bases between. The germline V gene has CDR1 SNHLY and CDR2 FYNNEI. The CDR3 region is CASTLGFPGRDTQYF. The CDR3 DNA reads TGTGCCAGCACTCTCGGGTTCCCGGGGAGGGATACGCAGTATTTT. Full variable domain (rest looked up from reference TRBV2 and TRBJ2-3): EPEVTQTPSHQVTQMGQEVILRCVPISNHLYFYWYRQILGQKVEFLVSFYNNEISEKSEIFDDQFSVERPDGSNFTLKIRSTKLEDSAMYFCASTLGFPGRDTQYFGPGTRLTVL.

The V gene is TRBV5-4, the J gene TRBJ2-3; D unclear. The V gene lost 0 bases and the J gene lost 5 bases, with 7 bases spanning the gap. Germline lookup yields CDR1 SGHNT and CDR2 YYREEE (reference sequence). The CDR3 runs to 13 residues. The CDR3 nucleotides read TGTGCCAGCAGCTTGGGGTCTGGAGATACGCAGTATTTT. Protein: CASSLGSGDTQYF.

DNA for the CDR3: TGCAGTGTGGGCAGGGGCACAGATACGCAGTATTTT. Translating gives CSVGRGTDTQYF. The rearrangement links TRBV20-1 to TRBJ2-3; D is possibly TRBD1 (5 bases). CDR3 length: 12 residues. Looked up from germline, CDR1 is DFQATT and CDR2 is SNEGSKA (reference sequence). The ends were cut back, 7 bases at V and 1 base at J, with 9 bases in the middle.

This clonotype was seen a handful of times. A junction end diverges from the germline sequence, so it may reflect a read error. The chain recombines TRBV20-1 with TRBJ2-7; the D is unclear. The CDR3 is 8 amino acids. CDR1 is DFQATT, CDR2 SNEGSKA, per germline (reference sequence). The CDR3 reads CSARTRNF. CDR3 bases: TGCAGTGCTAGGACCCGAAACTTC.

This clonotype was counted many times. The chain links TRBV20-1 to TRBJ1-1; the match to TRBD1 covers 8 bases. The ends lost 3 bases at V and 2 bases at J; junction bases unmatched: 5. Germline V CDR1 and CDR2: DFQATT, SNEGSKA (reference sequence). The CDR3 sequence is 14 residues long. CDR3 amino acids: CSARQGAVNTEAFF. The CDR3 DNA reads as TGCAGTGCTAGGCAGGGGGCGGTCAACACTGAAGCTTTCTTT.

This clonotype came up a few times. This sequence joins TRBV20-1 and TRBJ2-1, with TRBD2 matching 10 bases. This CDR3 spans 13 amino acids. Germline CDR1 and CDR2: DFQATT and SNEGSKA (reference sequence). With 2 bases clipped from V and 12 bases from J, the junction kept 7 bases outside the gene matches. CDR3 amino acids: CSARPSGGPPQFF. CDR3 coding DNA: TGCAGTGCTAGACCTAGCGGGGGCCCTCCGCAGTTCTTC.

This clonotype occurred many times. The J gene is TRBJ2-3, the V gene TRBV27, with 12 bases lining up with TRBD2. This CDR3 is 14 amino acids long. Germline V lookup: CDR1 MNHEY, CDR2 SMNVEV (reference sequence). J lost 6 bases, V lost 9 bases, and 7 bases had no gene match. The CDR3 DNA follows: TGTGCCAGTCTACCTAGCGGGGGGGCGGATACGCAGTATTTT. It translates to CASLPSGGADTQYF.

The chain has TRBV24-1 and TRBJ1-2; D possibly corresponds to TRBD1 (5 bases). Trimming cost V 4 bases and J 7 bases, with 12 bases left between them. CDR1 KGHDR and CDR2 SFDVKD come from the germline V gene. The CDR3 covers 13 residues. CDR3 DNA sequence: TGTGCCACCAGTGACCGTAACAGGCTTGGCTACACCTTC. Its translation: CATSDRNRLGYTF.

V usage is TRBV6-5 and J usage is TRBJ1-6; a possible D gene is TRBD1 (5 bases). This CDR3 has 14 amino acids. Germline loops: CDR1 MNHEY, CDR2 SVGAGI. Trimming took 1 base from V and 8 from J, leaving 9 bases between them. CDR3 amino acids: CASSYFGADSPLHF. CDR3 nucleotides: TGTGCCAGCAGTTACTTCGGGGCTGATTCACCCCTCCACTTT.

This chain connects TRBV20-1 to TRBJ2-7; 12 nucleotides agree with TRBD2. Germline CDR1 reads DFQATT; CDR2 reads SNEGSKA (reference sequence). V shed 6 bases and J 0 bases; nucleotides not matched to a gene: 3. The CDR3 runs 14 residues. The CDR3 region is CSARTSGASYEQYF. The CDR3 DNA is TGCAGTGCACGGACTAGCGGGGCCTCCTACGAGCAGTACTTC.

The rearrangement uses TRBV2 and TRBJ1-1; D not certain. Trimming took 4 bases from V and 10 from J, leaving 13 bases between them. This CDR3 region has 12 residues. Germline V lookup: CDR1 SNHLY, CDR2 FYNNEI. As DNA, the CDR3 is TGTGCCAGCAGTGGCCTTGGGCAGGCAGCTTTCTTT. Residues: CASSGLGQAAFF.

This clonotype was seen many times. CDR3 DNA: TGCAGTGCTAGAGAAACACCGGAGGCCCAGTACTTC. Protein: CSARETPEAQYF. The gene calls are TRBV20-1 and TRBJ2-5; possibly TRBD2 for D (5 bases). The germline V and J ends were trimmed by 0 bases and 9 bases, with 11 bases remaining between them. Germline V gene sequence: CDR1 DFQATT, CDR2 SNEGSKA (reference sequence). This CDR3 is built from 12 residues.

The sample holds many counts of this clonotype. The gene calls are TRBV5-8 and TRBJ2-7; unclear D gene. Germline CDR1 SGHTS, CDR2 YDEGEE. This CDR3 has 16 residues. Trimming cost V 4 bases and J 5 bases, with 22 bases left between them. CDR3 sequence reads: CASSTRAALPSHEQYF. CDR3 nucleotide sequence: TGTGCCAGCAGCACCCGGGCGGCCCTCCCATCCCACGAGCAGTACTTC. The entire variable domain, with the rest obtained from reference TRBV5-8 and TRBJ2-7, is as follows: EAGVTQSPTHLIKTRGQQATLRCSPISGHTSVYWYQQALGLGLQFLLWYDEGEERNRGNFPPRFSGRQFPNYSSELNVNALELEDSALYLCASSTRAALPSHEQYFGPGTRLTVT.

This clonotype showed up just a few times. Germline and junction disagree at one end, which may indicate a read error. The chain recombines TRBV3-1 with TRBJ2-7; 13 bases are a match to TRBD2. Germline assignment: CDR1 LGHDT and CDR2 YNNKEL (reference sequence). The CDR3 extends over 13 amino acids. DNA for the CDR3: TGTGCCAGCAGCCCCGGACTAGCGGGGGCCCGGGACTTC. Translated: CASSPGLAGARDF.

This clonotype was counted once. The chain is built from TRBV5-1 and TRBJ2-3; TRBD1 is a possible D gene (5 bases). Germline V CDR1 and CDR2: SGHRS, YFSETQ. The ends were cut back, 6 bases at V and 3 bases at J, with 17 bases in the middle. This CDR3 has 15 residues. In DNA, the CDR3 is TGCGCCAGCACCCCGCAGGGCTCTTTGACAGATACGCAGTATTTT. Its translation is CASTPQGSLTDTQYF.

The genes are TRBV11-3 and TRBJ2-2; D is perhaps TRBD2 (6 bases). CDR3 size: 15 residues. Germline assignment: CDR1 SGHNT and CDR2 YENEEA. The V gene lost 3 bases and the J gene lost 14 bases, with 22 bases spanning the gap. CDR3 coding DNA: TGTGCCAGCAGCTTGGCAGGTACCGGGGGAGGTGACCTGTTTTTT. As protein: CASSLAGTGGGDLFF.

This clonotype was detected ten times or more. The chain uses TRBV6-4 and TRBJ2-2; no reliable D call. Germline-derived CDR1 and CDR2 are MRHNA and SNTAGT. Between the trimmed V and J ends, which lost 2 bases and 7 bases, there was a span of 8 bases. There are 13 residues in the CDR3. The CDR3: CASSDQALGELFF. CDR3 bases: TGTGCCAGCAGTGACCAAGCCCTCGGGGAGCTGTTTTTT.

This clonotype turned up a few times. The CDR3 protein is CASSLAHGPQETQYF. For the CDR3, the DNA is TGCGCCAGCAGCTTGGCCCACGGACCTCAAGAGACCCAGTACTTC. This chain joins TRBV5-1 and TRBJ2-5; D remains ambiguous. The ends were cut back, 0 bases at V and 2 bases at J, with 11 bases in the middle. The CDR3 contains 15 residues. The germline gives CDR1 SGHRS, CDR2 YFSETQ. Complete variable domain (other parts from reference TRBV5-1 and TRBJ2-5): KAGVTQTPRYLIKTRGQQVTLSCSPISGHRSVSWYQQTPGQGLQFLFEYFSETQRNKGNFPGRFSGRQFSNSRSEMNVSTLELGDSALYLCASSLAHGPQETQYFGPGTRLLVL.

In its sample, this clonotype was seen many times. V usage is TRBV20-1 and J usage is TRBJ2-3; D uncertain. There are 11 residues in the CDR3. Germline CDR1 DFQATT, CDR2 SNEGSKA (reference sequence). Between the trimmed V and J ends, which lost 0 bases and 12 bases, there was a span of 10 bases. The CDR3 reads CSARDEPGQYF. The CDR3 DNA is TGCAGTGCTAGAGATGAGCCAGGACAGTATTTT.

The CDR3 protein is CASSARTARAGYTF. For the CDR3, the DNA is TGTGCCAGCAGTGCCCGGACCGCCCGGGCGGGCTACACCTTC. The rearrangement joins TRBV12-3 or TRBV12-4 to TRBJ1-2; unclear D gene. The CDR3 has 14 amino acids. The ends were cut back, 5 bases at V and 8 bases at J, with 18 bases in the middle.

The J gene is TRBJ2-5, the V gene TRBV6-1; D remains unclear. Germline CDR1 and CDR2: MNHNS and SASEGT. Trimming removed 7 bases from V and 3 bases from J, with 15 bases in between. The CDR3 extends over 14 amino acids. CDR3 residues: CASTRQDREETQYF. The CDR3, as DNA: TGTGCCAGCACCAGGCAGGACCGGGAAGAGACCCAGTACTTC.

This clonotype occurred many times. The chain couples TRBV11-2 to TRBJ2-1, with 10 bases fitting TRBD2. CDR3 length equals 16 residues. Germline CDR1 SGHAT, CDR2 FQNNGV. Trimming cost V 1 base and J 6 bases; bases outside gene matches: 6. The DNA of the CDR3 is TGTGCCAGCAGCTTAGGTTTTGAGCGGGGGGGCAATGAGCAGTTCTTC. This translates into CASSLGFERGGNEQFF.

This clonotype was observed at least ten times. The gene calls are TRBV20-1 and TRBJ2-2; a weak D match, TRBD1 (5 bases). The germline V gene has CDR1 DFQATT and CDR2 SNEGSKA (reference sequence). With 6 bases removed from V and 8 bases from J, the gap between germline ends came to 13 bases. The CDR3 runs to 12 residues. DNA for the CDR3: TGCAGTGCCAGGAAGGGGTCGGGGGAGCTGTTTTTT. Its translation: CSARKGSGELFF.

The CDR3 nucleotides are TGCGCCAGCAGCCAAGGTCTAGACTACGAGCAGTACTTC. As protein: CASSQGLDYEQYF. The chain joins TRBV4-1 to TRBJ2-7, with unresolved D. The CDR3 has 13 residues. Germline-derived CDR1 and CDR2 are MGHRA and YSYEKL. Trimming left V 1 base short and J 3 bases short, with 7 bases between.

This clonotype has a count of ten or more. This rearrangement joins TRBV20-1 to TRBJ2-5, with D perhaps matching TRBD1 (6 bases). This CDR3 is 14 amino acids long. V lost 3 bases, J lost 4 bases, and 15 bases lay in between. Germline V CDR1 and CDR2: DFQATT, SNEGSKA (reference sequence). The CDR3 reads CSASLLQGSETQYF. In DNA, the CDR3 is TGCAGTGCTAGTCTACTACAGGGTTCAGAGACCCAGTACTTC.